What follows are 28 T cell receptor beta chains derived from one specimen sequenced in a study of blood T cell repertoires in COVID-19. The repertoire was sequenced with immunoSEQ multiplex PCR; TCRdb's copy has only in-frame clones and lacks some. The data contain some 45,000 clones, under 95% of them singletons. The sample was peripheral blood. The receptors were gathered from a man aged 65 to 79 with active COVID-19.

This rearrangement joins TRBV19 to TRBJ1-2; 9 bases map to TRBD1. This CDR3 spans 14 amino acids. V dropped 7 bases and J dropped 4; count of bases not matched to a gene: 7. The V gene's germline CDR1 is LNHDA and CDR2 SQIVND (reference sequence). CDR3 loop: CASTVDRGGYGYTF. The CDR3, as DNA: TGTGCCAGTACCGTGGACAGGGGCGGCTATGGCTACACCTTC.

The J gene is TRBJ1-6, the V gene TRBV5-6; 8 bases are a match to TRBD1. This CDR3 has 14 amino acids. Germline V lookup: CDR1 SGHDT, CDR2 YYEEEE. Unmatched junction bases numbered 6, after V lost 4 bases and J lost 9 bases. DNA of the CDR3: TGTGCCAGCAGCCGACAGGGGATAGGTTCACCCCTCCACTTT. As protein: CASSRQGIGSPLHF.

The rearrangement uses TRBV2 and TRBJ1-5; a possible D gene is TRBD1 (6 bases). Germline-derived CDR1 and CDR2 are SNHLY and FYNNEI. The V end was cut by 7 bases, the J end by 4 bases, with 17 bases between. The CDR3 totals 15 residues. CDR3 bases: TGTGCCAGCACCCCGGCGAGGACAGCAAATCAGCCCCAGCATTTT. Translation gives CASTPARTANQPQHF.

The chain recombines TRBV24-1 with TRBJ2-3; TRBD1 aligns across 8 bases. CDR1 and CDR2 (germline): KGHDR, SFDVKD. The V segment lost 2 bases and the J segment 6 bases; nucleotides outside the gene matches: 9. The CDR3 has 16 residues. CDR3 in amino acids: CATSDSLAGGADTQYF. CDR3 in DNA: TGTGCCACCAGTGATTCACTTGCAGGGGGCGCGGATACGCAGTATTTT.

The sample holds a few counts of this clone. This chain joins TRBV7-8 and TRBJ2-1, with D unclear. With 1 base removed from V and 9 bases from J, the gap between germline ends came to 10 bases. CDR3 length: 13 amino acids. Germline-derived CDR1 and CDR2 are SGHVS and FQNEAQ. CDR3 sequence: CASSLGVSREQFF. CDR3 nucleotides: TGTGCCAGCAGCTTAGGTGTTAGCCGTGAGCAGTTCTTC.

This clone has a single count. J is TRBJ2-7 and V is TRBV4-1; TRBD1 aligns across 7 bases. The V gene's germline CDR1 is MGHRA and CDR2 YSYEKL. Germline trimming cut 2 bases from V and 3 bases from J; bases unmatched to any gene: 4. The CDR3 runs 14 residues. The CDR3 bases are TGCGCCAGCAGCCAACCGGGACAGAGCTACGAGCAGTACTTC. Protein: CASSQPGQSYEQYF.

The genes are TRBV6-4 and TRBJ2-7; 8 bases agree with TRBD2. CDR3 length: 16 residues. Germline V lookup: CDR1 MRHNA, CDR2 SNTAGT. V lost 1 base, J lost 1 base, and 6 bases stayed unmatched. The CDR3 DNA reads as TGTGCCAGCAGTGACTTACGGCGGGGGGCTTCCTACGAGCAGTACTTC. This codes for CASSDLRRGASYEQYF.

The V gene is TRBV7-2, the J gene TRBJ1-1, with 7 bases lining up with TRBD1. Germline V CDR1 and CDR2: SGHTA, FQGNSA. The J segment lost 10 bases and the V segment lost 2 bases, leaving 4 bases of the junction unmatched. The CDR3 covers 12 residues. CDR3 bases: TGTGCCAGCAGCTTAAGACAGGGTCGAGCTTTCTTT. Translating it yields CASSLRQGRAFF. Full variable domain (remainder filled in from reference TRBV7-2 and TRBJ1-1): GAGVSQSPSNKVTEKGKDVELRCDPISGHTALYWYRQSLGQGLEFLIYFQGNSAPDKSGLPSDRFSAERTGGSVSTLTIQRTQQEDSAVYLCASSLRQGRAFFGQGTRLTVV.

The genes are TRBV7-2 and TRBJ1-2; TRBD1 matches 11 bases. Germline V lookup: CDR1 SGHTA, CDR2 FQGNSA. Trimming removed 6 bases from V and 3 bases from J; junction bases left unmatched: 6. This CDR3 has 15 amino acids. For the CDR3, the DNA is TGTGCCAGCAGACCGGACAGGGGGCTAGACTATGGCTACACCTTC. It specifies CASRPDRGLDYGYTF.

Here the CDR3 DNA reads TGTGCCAGCAGCCAAGACCCAGGGACTAGCGGACACTCCTACGAGCAGTACTTC. It specifies CASSQDPGTSGHSYEQYF. J is TRBJ2-7 and V is TRBV4-2; 11 positions agree with TRBD2. J was trimmed by 0 bases and V by 0 bases; bases with no gene match: 7. The CDR3 extends over 18 amino acids. CDR1 and CDR2 from the germline V gene are LGHNA and YNFKEQ.

The chain links TRBV4-3 to TRBJ2-2; 7 bases are a match to TRBD2. The length of the CDR3 is 15 residues. Germline CDR1 is LGHNA and CDR2 is YSLEER. V shed 6 bases, J shed 0 bases, and the junction held 4 bases outside the gene matches. The CDR3 loop is CASRIAGANTGELFF. The CDR3 coding sequence is TGCGCCAGCAGAATAGCGGGCGCGAACACCGGGGAGCTGTTTTTT.

This clone has only a few counts. The chain joins TRBV9 to TRBJ1-5; unclear D gene. This CDR3 spans 14 amino acids. V lost 3 bases and J 9 bases, leaving 16 bases between the germline ends. The germline V gene encodes CDR1 SGDLS and CDR2 YYNGEE. Here the CDR3 DNA reads TGTGCCAGCAGCGGTACTCCGGCGGGTCCGCCCCAGCATTTT. It yields the protein CASSGTPAGPPQHF.

This chain links TRBV27 with TRBJ2-3; TRBD2 matches 11 bases. CDR1 and CDR2 from the germline V gene are MNHEY and SMNVEV (reference sequence). Trimming at V came to 3 bases and at J to 0 bases, leaving 8 bases not matched to a gene. The CDR3 is made up of 18 amino acids. The CDR3 loop reads CASSLSSGGARSTDTQYF. The CDR3 DNA reads as TGTGCCAGCAGTTTGAGTAGCGGGGGGGCGAGGAGCACAGATACGCAGTATTTT.

This clone was observed a handful of times. This chain joins TRBV7-2 and TRBJ1-3, with 8 bases aligning to TRBD1. The CDR3 consists of 16 residues. V lost 1 base to trimming and J lost 0 bases; unmatched junction nucleotides: 2. From germline, CDR1 is SGHTA and CDR2 FQGNSA. In DNA form, the CDR3 reads TGTGCCAGCAGCTTAGTCGGACAGGGCTCTGGAAACACCATATATTTT. It encodes CASSLVGQGSGNTIYF.

This clone is a singleton in its sample. V is TRBV5-1 and J is TRBJ2-3; 15 bases match TRBD2. The CDR3 contains 15 residues. Germline assignment: CDR1 SGHRS and CDR2 YFSETQ. Trimming at V came to 7 bases and at J to 4 bases, leaving 4 bases not matched to a gene. In DNA, the CDR3 is TGCGCCAGCTTTCGGACTAGCGGGGGGGCAGATACGCAGTATTTT. The encoded protein is CASFRTSGGADTQYF. The whole variable domain, remainder taken from reference TRBV5-1 and TRBJ2-3, is KAGVTQTPRYLIKTRGQQVTLSCSPISGHRSVSWYQQTPGQGLQFLFEYFSETQRNKGNFPGRFSGRQFSNSRSEMNVSTLELGDSALYLCASFRTSGGADTQYFGPGTRLTVL.

The table lists this clone with a count of one. The chain combines TRBV7-2 with TRBJ2-5; D remains unclear. CDR3 length: 16 amino acids. Trimming removed 4 bases at V and 0 bases at J, with 15 bases between. The germline V gene encodes CDR1 SGHTA and CDR2 FQGNSA. In nucleotides, the CDR3 is TGTGCCAGCAGCTCCCAGCGTTCCAGTTACCAAGAGACCCAGTACTTC. This gives the protein CASSSQRSSYQETQYF. Supplemented by reference TRBV7-2 and TRBJ2-5, the full variable domain reads GAGVSQSPSNKVTEKGKDVELRCDPISGHTALYWYRQSLGQGLEFLIYFQGNSAPDKSGLPSDRFSAERTGGSVSTLTIQRTQQEDSAVYLCASSSQRSSYQETQYFGPGTRLLVL.

This clone has just a few counts. The chain combines TRBV19 with TRBJ1-5; D gene unclear. The CDR3 sequence is 14 residues long. V dropped 1 base and J dropped 6 bases, with 10 bases sitting between them. Germline values: CDR1 LNHDA, CDR2 SQIVND (reference sequence). The DNA for the CDR3 is TGTGCCAGTAGTATAGCGGGTTTCAGTCAGCCCCAGCATTTT. This translates into CASSIAGFSQPQHF.

CDR3 coding DNA: TGTGCCTGGAGGCCTTTCGCCGGGATAGGGGAGCAGTACTTC. This codes for CAWRPFAGIGEQYF. The V gene is TRBV30, the J gene TRBJ2-7; weak D call: TRBD2 (5 bases). The CDR3 runs 14 residues. Deletions cut 3 bases from V and 7 bases from J, with 19 bases between. CDR1 and CDR2 from the germline V gene are GTSNPN and SVGIG (reference sequence).

CDR3: CASQQGLNQPQHF. CDR3 nucleotide sequence: TGTGCCAGTCAACAGGGATTGAATCAGCCCCAGCATTTT. The chain uses TRBV19 and TRBJ1-5; tentative D call: TRBD1 (6 bases). CDR1 LNHDA and CDR2 SQIVND come from the germline V gene (reference sequence). Trimming took 8 bases from V and 4 from J, leaving 12 bases between them. The CDR3 covers 13 residues.

The chain joins TRBV24-1 to TRBJ2-1; TRBD1 matches at 9 bases. Germline lookup yields CDR1 KGHDR and CDR2 SFDVKD. The CDR3 spans 15 residues. V was pared by 4 bases and J by 7 bases, with 7 bases of the junction left unmatched. CDR3 protein: CATSDPQGAENEQFF. The CDR3 nucleotides read TGTGCCACCAGTGACCCACAGGGGGCTGAGAATGAGCAGTTCTTC.

The chain joins TRBV6-6 to TRBJ1-2; 9 nucleotides line up with TRBD1. Looked up from germline, CDR1 is MNHNY and CDR2 is SVGAGI (reference sequence). J lost 4 bases, V lost 7 bases, and 7 bases had no gene match. CDR3 length equals 14 residues. As DNA, the CDR3 is TGTGCCAGCAAGGTCCCGGGACAGGGCTATGGCTACACCTTC. Translating gives CASKVPGQGYGYTF.

The CDR3 loop is CASSRQGGQPQHF. The CDR3 nucleotides read TGTGCCAGTAGTCGACAGGGGGGTCAGCCCCAGCATTTT. The chain combines TRBV19 with TRBJ1-5, with 9 positions matching TRBD1. This CDR3 region has 13 residues. Germline V gene sequence: CDR1 LNHDA, CDR2 SQIVND (reference sequence). V lost 5 bases, J lost 6 bases, and 2 bases stayed unmatched.

The chain carries TRBV19 and TRBJ1-1; TRBD1 is a possible D gene (6 bases). Germline CDR1 is LNHDA and CDR2 is SQIVND (reference sequence). The CDR3 sequence is 14 residues long. Trimming removed 1 base at V and 1 base at J, with 7 bases between. CDR3 loop: CASSIVQGNTEAFF. The CDR3 nucleotides are TGTGCCAGTAGTATAGTACAGGGGAACACTGAAGCTTTCTTT.

The chain uses TRBV29-1 and TRBJ2-2; TRBD1 aligns across 10 bases. Germline CDR1 and CDR2: SQVTM and ANQGSEA. This CDR3 has 14 amino acids. With V trimmed by 6 bases and J by 1 base, 2 bases remained unmatched. The CDR3 spells CSVRTGGNTGELFF. In DNA form, the CDR3 reads TGCAGCGTACGGACAGGGGGGAACACCGGGGAGCTGTTTTTT.

V usage is TRBV6-6 and J usage is TRBJ1-1; 7 nucleotides agree with TRBD1. The CDR3 extends over 12 amino acids. The V gene's germline CDR1 is MNHNY and CDR2 SVGAGI (reference sequence). V was pared by 8 bases and J by 3 bases, with 3 bases of the junction left unmatched. CDR3 in DNA: TGTGCCAGCGGCAGGGGGGACACTGAAGCTTTCTTT. It encodes CASGRGDTEAFF.

This clone showed up just once. The J gene is TRBJ1-2, the V gene TRBV4-1, with D hard to call. The V and J ends lost 0 bases and 5 bases respectively, with 7 bases between them. Germline V gene sequence: CDR1 MGHRA, CDR2 YSYEKL. The CDR3 length is 13 residues. This CDR3 reads CASSQERTYGYTF. The CDR3 nucleotides are TGCGCCAGCAGCCAAGAGCGCACGTATGGCTACACCTTC.

V gene TRBV6-2 or TRBV6-3 combines with J gene TRBJ2-5; TRBD2 matches at 10 bases. Germline V gives CDR1 MNHEY, CDR2 SVGEGT. The CDR3 consists of 19 residues. J lost 0 bases, V lost 0 bases, and 10 bases had no gene match. The CDR3 bases are TGTGCCAGCAGTTACTCGACGGCTAGCGGGGGATTGTACCAAGAGACCCAGTACTTC. Its translation is CASSYSTASGGLYQETQYF.

The genes are TRBV6-6 and TRBJ1-6; TRBD1 matches at 9 bases. There are 16 residues in the CDR3. The junction had 9 bases not matched to a gene; V was cut back by 5 bases and J by 7 bases. Germline CDR1 and CDR2: MNHNY and SVGAGI (reference sequence). This CDR3 is CASSPGQGLQNSPLHF. The CDR3 DNA reads as TGTGCCAGCAGTCCCGGACAGGGGCTCCAAAATTCACCCCTCCACTTT.